This T cell receptor (beta chain) appears in the sequencing data of a study of CD8 T cells in ankylosing spondylitis. This clonotype showed up just once. One entry per CDR3 protein, called by TCRdb with MiXCR from the 5' RACE reads. The sample lists approximately 150,000 distinct CDR3 sequences; under 35% were seen once. The germline gives CDR1 DFQATT, CDR2 SNEGSKA (reference sequence). Unmatched junction bases numbered 10, after V lost 5 bases and J lost 0 bases. This CDR3 is built from 17 residues. The receptor was isolated from a male donor with ankylosing spondylitis. Sequenced sample: synovial fluid, either unsorted or a sorted T cell fraction (not recorded which). This chain uses TRBV20-1 with TRBJ1-6, with TRBD1 matching 7 bases. CDR3 amino acids: CSALGQISSSYNSPLHF. Here the CDR3 DNA reads TGCAGTGCTTTGGGACAGATATCAAGCTCCTATAATTCACCCCTCCACTTT.